A selection of T cell receptor beta chains follows, all from one sample in a study of T cells in Graves' hyperthyroidism and ophthalmopathy. TCRdb itself ran the multiplex PCR reads through MiXCR, one entry per CDR3 protein. The data contain about 46,000 distinct CDR3 sequences, roughly 49% of them singletons. Sequencing was done on a sample of peripheral blood or thyroid tissue (not recorded which). The receptors shown here come from a woman aged 50 to 65 with Graves' hyperthyroidism. Each CDR3 is given with its conserved first and last residue. Fields, in order: CDR3 length, V gene, J gene, clone size, D gene, CDR3 protein, CDR3 DNA. A D gene is named only where the DNA matches it firmly. Clone size is not always given. Where it is, it says once, few, many or a class for expanded clones.

CDR3 length: 17
V gene: TRBV7-2
J gene: TRBJ2-6
clone size: many
D gene: TRBD2
CDR3 protein: CASSWAGANSGANVLTF
CDR3 DNA: TGTGCCAGCAGCTGGGCGGGAGCCAACTCTGGGGCCAACGTCCTGACTTTC

CDR3 length: 16
V gene: TRBV7-9
J gene: TRBJ2-2
clone size: .
D gene: TRBD2
CDR3 protein: CASSRPLAGNTGELLF
CDR3 DNA: TGCGCCAGCAGCCGCCCTCTAGCGGGCAACACCGGGGAGCTGCTTTTT

CDR3 length: 12
V gene: TRBV20-1
J gene: TRBJ2-5
clone size: .
D gene: TRBD2
CDR3 protein: CSASDGGRAVYF
CDR3 DNA: TGCAGTGCTAGTGACGGAGGGAGGGCCGTGTACTTC

CDR3 length: 16
V gene: TRBV20-1
J gene: TRBJ2-7
clone size: .
D gene: TRBD1
CDR3 protein: CSARSTGGRVAYEQYF
CDR3 DNA: TGCAGTGCTAGATCGACAGGGGGCAGGGTTGCCTACGAGCAGTACTTC

CDR3 length: 13
V gene: TRBV19
J gene: TRBJ2-7
clone size: many
D gene: .
CDR3 protein: CASALVGDNEQYF
CDR3 DNA: TGTGCCAGTGCCCTCGTGGGAGATAACGAGCAGTACTTC

CDR3 length: 15
V gene: TRBV18
J gene: TRBJ1-6
clone size: .
D gene: .
CDR3 protein: CASSPSGLYNSPLHF
CDR3 DNA: TGTGCCAGCTCACCGAGTGGGTTGTATAATTCACCCCTCCACTTT

CDR3 length: 13
V gene: TRBV30
J gene: TRBJ1-6
clone size: many
D gene: .
CDR3 protein: CACSGGNNSPLHF
CDR3 DNA: TGTGCCTGCTCCGGTGGGAATAATTCACCCCTCCACTTT

CDR3 length: 15
V gene: TRBV2
J gene: TRBJ1-2
clone size: many
D gene: .
CDR3 protein: CASSEAAVRGYGYTF
CDR3 DNA: TGTGCCAGCAGTGAAGCGGCAGTTCGAGGATATGGCTACACCTTC

CDR3 length: 16
V gene: TRBV29-1
J gene: TRBJ2-5
clone size: once
D gene: .
CDR3 protein: CSVTDIYEQYQETQYF
CDR3 DNA: TGCAGCGTGACGGACATCTACGAGCAGTACCAAGAGACCCAGTACTTC

CDR3 length: 15
V gene: TRBV9
J gene: TRBJ2-7
clone size: many
D gene: .
CDR3 protein: CASSVVPGPVYEQYF
CDR3 DNA: TGTGCCAGCAGCGTTGTCCCGGGCCCGGTGTACGAGCAGTACTTC

CDR3 length: 14
V gene: TRBV5-1
J gene: TRBJ2-2
clone size: .
D gene: TRBD1
CDR3 protein: CASRSGTGKGELFF
CDR3 DNA: TGCGCCAGCAGGTCCGGGACAGGGAAGGGGGAGCTGTTTTTT

CDR3 length: 15
V gene: TRBV28
J gene: TRBJ1-2
clone size: many
D gene: TRBD1
CDR3 protein: CASTIIRDRDYGYTF
CDR3 DNA: TGTGCCAGCACCATAATTCGGGACAGGGACTATGGCTACACCTTC

CDR3 length: 12
V gene: TRBV20-1
J gene: TRBJ1-6
clone size: .
D gene: TRBD1
CDR3 protein: CSATGPTGPLHF
CDR3 DNA: TGCAGTGCTACTGGACCGACAGGGCCCCTCCACTTT

CDR3 length: 13
V gene: TRBV7-8
J gene: TRBJ2-7
clone size: .
D gene: TRBD2
CDR3 protein: CASSWGDYYEQYF
CDR3 DNA: TGTGCCAGCAGCTGGGGGGACTACTACGAGCAGTACTTC

CDR3 length: 13
V gene: TRBV6-6
J gene: TRBJ2-6
clone size: .
D gene: .
CDR3 protein: CASSEWGANVLTF
CDR3 DNA: TGTGCCAGCAGTGAATGGGGGGCCAACGTCCTGACTTTC

CDR3 length: 16
V gene: TRBV6-5
J gene: TRBJ2-2
clone size: many
D gene: TRBD2
CDR3 protein: CASTPPPGLGSGELFF
CDR3 DNA: TGTGCCAGCACCCCCCCCCCGGGACTAGGTTCCGGGGAGCTGTTTTTT

CDR3 length: 16
V gene: TRBV5-4
J gene: TRBJ2-3
clone size: .
D gene: .
CDR3 protein: CASSWGAGTSTDTQYF
CDR3 DNA: TGTGCCAGCAGCTGGGGGGCGGGTACTAGCACAGATACGCAGTATTTT

CDR3 length: 14
V gene: TRBV27
J gene: TRBJ1-1
clone size: many
D gene: .
CDR3 protein: CASGLTGRNTEAFF
CDR3 DNA: TGTGCCAGCGGATTGACAGGCCGGAACACTGAAGCTTTCTTT

CDR3 length: 14
V gene: TRBV6-5
J gene: TRBJ1-2
clone size: many
D gene: .
CDR3 protein: CASSYSGQSLGYTF
CDR3 DNA: TGTGCCAGCAGTTACTCGGGACAATCTTTAGGCTACACCTTC

CDR3 length: 11
V gene: TRBV7-9
J gene: TRBJ1-2
clone size: .
D gene: .
CDR3 protein: CASSGPQGYTF
CDR3 DNA: TGTGCCAGCAGCGGACCCCAAGGCTACACCTTC

CDR3 length: 14
V gene: TRBV9
J gene: TRBJ2-2
clone size: once
D gene: TRBD1
CDR3 protein: CASSEGQGSGELFF
CDR3 DNA: TGTGCCAGCAGCGAGGGACAGGGAAGCGGGGAGCTGTTTTTT

CDR3 length: 14
V gene: TRBV20-1
J gene: TRBJ2-7
clone size: many
D gene: .
CDR3 protein: CSAGAGADGSVQYF
CDR3 DNA: TGCAGTGCTGGAGCTGGAGCGGACGGGTCGGTGCAGTACTTC

CDR3 length: 13
V gene: TRBV2
J gene: TRBJ1-4
clone size: many
D gene: TRBD1
CDR3 protein: CASSGQGTQKLFF
CDR3 DNA: TGTGCCAGCAGTGGACAGGGGACGCAAAAACTGTTTTTT

CDR3 length: 14
V gene: TRBV20-1
J gene: TRBJ1-3
clone size: many
D gene: .
CDR3 protein: CSARTAETGNTIYF
CDR3 DNA: TGCAGTGCTAGAACGGCAGAGACTGGAAACACCATATATTTT

CDR3 length: 12
V gene: TRBV7-2
J gene: TRBJ2-1
clone size: .
D gene: .
CDR3 protein: CASSGDAKVQFF
CDR3 DNA: TGTGCCAGCAGCGGCGACGCGAAGGTGCAGTTCTTC

CDR3 length: 11
V gene: TRBV9
J gene: TRBJ1-2
clone size: .
D gene: .
CDR3 protein: CASEGLGGYTF
CDR3 DNA: TGTGCCAGCGAAGGGCTAGGGGGCTACACCTTC

CDR3 length: 14
V gene: TRBV20-1
J gene: TRBJ1-6
clone size: .
D gene: TRBD1
CDR3 protein: CSASRDRGNSPLHF
CDR3 DNA: TGCAGTGCTAGTCGGGACAGGGGGAATTCACCCCTCCACTTT

CDR3 length: 20
V gene: TRBV18
J gene: TRBJ2-5
clone size: .
D gene: .
CDR3 protein: CASFYICSASPLAGGETQYF
CDR3 DNA: .

CDR3 length: 16
V gene: TRBV20-1
J gene: TRBJ2-7
clone size: many
D gene: TRBD2
CDR3 protein: CSAREGGRAWSYEQYF
CDR3 DNA: TGCAGTGCTAGAGAAGGCGGGAGGGCCTGGTCCTACGAGCAGTACTTC

CDR3 length: 14
V gene: TRBV5-8
J gene: TRBJ1-2
clone size: many
D gene: .
CDR3 protein: CASSLERVDYGYTF
CDR3 DNA: TGTGCCAGCAGCTTGGAACGGGTGGACTATGGCTACACCTTC

CDR3 length: 11
V gene: TRBV7-2
J gene: TRBJ1-2
clone size: many
D gene: .
CDR3 protein: CASSSSRGYTF
CDR3 DNA: TGTGCCAGCAGCTCCTCTCGGGGCTACACCTTC

CDR3 length: 14
V gene: TRBV7-9
J gene: TRBJ2-7
clone size: once
D gene: TRBD1
CDR3 protein: CASSLTGQAYGQYF
CDR3 DNA: TGTGCCAGCAGCTTGACCGGACAGGCGTACGGGCAGTACTTC

CDR3 length: 15
V gene: TRBV7-8
J gene: TRBJ2-5
clone size: many
D gene: .
CDR3 protein: CASSYREGPKETQYF
CDR3 DNA: TGTGCCAGCAGCTACAGGGAAGGGCCGAAAGAGACCCAGTACTTC

CDR3 length: 13
V gene: TRBV5-6
J gene: TRBJ2-7
clone size: .
D gene: .
CDR3 protein: CASSFVDAYEQYF
CDR3 DNA: TGTGCCAGCAGCTTCGTAGACGCGTACGAGCAGTACTTC

CDR3 length: 15
V gene: TRBV20-1
J gene: TRBJ2-3
clone size: many
D gene: TRBD2
CDR3 protein: CSVRTSGRRTDTQYF
CDR3 DNA: TGCAGTGTTAGGACTAGCGGGAGGAGGACAGATACGCAGTATTTT

CDR3 length: 10
V gene: TRBV29-1
J gene: TRBJ1-2
clone size: once
D gene: .
CDR3 protein: CSIVEDGYTF
CDR3 DNA: TGCAGCATAGTAGAGGATGGCTACACCTTC

CDR3 length: 16
V gene: TRBV27
J gene: TRBJ2-2
clone size: once
D gene: .
CDR3 protein: CASGRLRGTNTGELFF
CDR3 DNA: TGTGCCAGCGGTAGATTACGGGGGACAAACACCGGGGAGCTGTTTTTT

CDR3 length: 16
V gene: TRBV7-9
J gene: TRBJ1-6
clone size: .
D gene: TRBD1
CDR3 protein: CASSVGGPRGDSPLHF
CDR3 DNA: TGTGCCAGCAGCGTAGGGGGCCCCCGCGGTGATTCACCCCTCCACTTT

CDR3 length: 17
V gene: TRBV10-3
J gene: TRBJ2-5
clone size: once
D gene: TRBD2
CDR3 protein: CAISESTIAGVVEIQYF
CDR3 DNA: TGTGCCATCAGTGAGTCGACAATAGCGGGAGTGGTAGAGATCCAGTACTTC

CDR3 length: 17
V gene: TRBV29-1
J gene: TRBJ2-1
clone size: .
D gene: .
CDR3 protein: CSVEVRGSRLAYNEQFF
CDR3 DNA: TGCAGCGTTGAGGTCAGGGGAAGTAGGTTAGCATACAATGAGCAGTTCTTC

CDR3 length: 14
V gene: TRBV9
J gene: TRBJ1-2
clone size: many
D gene: TRBD1
CDR3 protein: CASSAPDRGGGYTF
CDR3 DNA: TGTGCCAGCAGCGCACCTGACAGGGGAGGGGGCTACACCTTC

CDR3 length: 13
V gene: TRBV15
J gene: TRBJ1-2
clone size: .
D gene: .
CDR3 protein: CATSRLDLYGYTF
CDR3 DNA: TGTGCCACCAGCAGACTCGATCTCTATGGCTACACCTTC

CDR3 length: 15
V gene: TRBV20-1
J gene: TRBJ2-7
clone size: few
D gene: .
CDR3 protein: CSARLRGVLGYEQYF
CDR3 DNA: TGCAGTGCTAGACTCAGGGGAGTACTGGGCTACGAGCAGTACTTC

CDR3 length: 17
V gene: TRBV20-1
J gene: TRBJ1-4
clone size: .
D gene: TRBD1
CDR3 protein: CSASPGQGRTYNEKLFF
CDR3 DNA: TGCAGTGCTTCCCCAGGACAGGGACGGACCTATAATGAAAAACTGTTTTTT

CDR3 length: 14
V gene: TRBV7-9
J gene: TRBJ1-4
clone size: once
D gene: .
CDR3 protein: CASSAVRGNEKLFF
CDR3 DNA: TGTGCCAGCAGCGCCGTTAGGGGGAATGAAAAACTGTTTTTT

CDR3 length: 15
V gene: TRBV12-3/TRBV12-4
J gene: TRBJ1-1
clone size: few
D gene: TRBD1
CDR3 protein: CASSFPGQGKTEAFF
CDR3 DNA: TGTGCCAGCAGTTTTCCGGGACAGGGTAAAACTGAAGCTTTCTTT

CDR3 length: 16
V gene: TRBV9
J gene: TRBJ2-5
clone size: once
D gene: TRBD2
CDR3 protein: CASSLGTSGRGETQYF
CDR3 DNA: TGTGCCAGCAGTTTGGGGACTAGCGGGAGGGGAGAGACCCAGTACTTC

CDR3 length: 16
V gene: TRBV12-5
J gene: TRBJ1-1
clone size: many
D gene: TRBD1
CDR3 protein: CASGLVRGQGDTEAFF
CDR3 DNA: TGTGCTAGTGGTTTGGTACGTGGACAGGGAGACACTGAAGCTTTCTTT

CDR3 length: 12
V gene: TRBV10-3
J gene: TRBJ1-2
clone size: .
D gene: TRBD1
CDR3 protein: CAIRATGGDYTF
CDR3 DNA: TGTGCCATCAGGGCCACAGGGGGCGACTACACCTTC

CDR3 length: 15
V gene: TRBV20-1
J gene: TRBJ2-2
clone size: few
D gene: TRBD2
CDR3 protein: CSASRTSGRIGELFF
CDR3 DNA: TGCAGTGCTTCCAGGACTAGCGGGAGGATCGGGGAGCTGTTTTTT

CDR3 length: 14
V gene: TRBV7-2
J gene: TRBJ2-5
clone size: .
D gene: .
CDR3 protein: CASSPPLNQETQYF
CDR3 DNA: TGTGCCAGCAGCCCGCCGTTAAACCAAGAGACCCAGTACTTC

CDR3 length: 14
V gene: TRBV5-1
J gene: TRBJ2-7
clone size: .
D gene: TRBD2
CDR3 protein: CASSSAGGTYEQYF
CDR3 DNA: TGCGCCAGCAGCTCTGCGGGGGGGACCTACGAGCAGTACTTC

CDR3 length: 13
V gene: TRBV6-1
J gene: TRBJ1-5
clone size: many
D gene: TRBD1
CDR3 protein: CASKGTAYQPQHF
CDR3 DNA: TGTGCCAGCAAAGGGACAGCTTATCAGCCCCAGCATTTT